The subject of this entry is one T cell receptor beta chain. This CDR3 contains 15 residues. With V trimmed by 2 bases and J by 5 bases, 8 bases remained unmatched. Per germline, CDR1 LNHDA and CDR2 SQIVND (reference sequence). The data were obtained in a study of blood T cell repertoires in COVID-19. Authors' analysis steps: For nucleated cells, counts were estimated from reference gene primer amplification. Assay used: immunoSEQ multiplex PCR; TCRdb lists only in-frame clones, some missing. V and J calls and clone size come straight from that table; D and trimming were deduced from the DNA. The table lists approximately 150,000 clones, 84% of them singletons.

The V and J genes are TRBV19 and TRBJ1-1, with 7 positions matching TRBD1. This sequence was found in a woman between 45 and 65 years old in a cohort sampled during active or convalescent COVID-19. The sample consisted of peripheral blood. CDR3 sequence: CASSIPNRGNTEAFF. The DNA of the CDR3 is TGTGCCAGTAGTATACCCAACAGGGGAAATACTGAAGCTTTCTTT.